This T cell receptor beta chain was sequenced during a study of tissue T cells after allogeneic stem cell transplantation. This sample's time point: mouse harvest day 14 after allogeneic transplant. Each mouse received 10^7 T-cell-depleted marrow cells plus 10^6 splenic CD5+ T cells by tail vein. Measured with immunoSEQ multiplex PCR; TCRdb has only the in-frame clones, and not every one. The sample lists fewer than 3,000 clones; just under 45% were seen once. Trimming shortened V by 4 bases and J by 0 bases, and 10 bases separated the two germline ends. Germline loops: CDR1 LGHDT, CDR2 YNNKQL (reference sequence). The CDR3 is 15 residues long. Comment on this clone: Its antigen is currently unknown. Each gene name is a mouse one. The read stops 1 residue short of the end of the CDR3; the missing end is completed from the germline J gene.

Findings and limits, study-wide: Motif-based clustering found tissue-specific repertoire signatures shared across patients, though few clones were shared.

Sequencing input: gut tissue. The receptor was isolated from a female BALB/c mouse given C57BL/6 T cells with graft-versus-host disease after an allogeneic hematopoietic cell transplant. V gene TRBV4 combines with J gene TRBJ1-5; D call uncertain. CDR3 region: CASSSFSYNNQAPLF. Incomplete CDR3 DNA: TGTGCCAGCAGCTCCTTCAGTTATAACAACCAGGCTCCGCTT.